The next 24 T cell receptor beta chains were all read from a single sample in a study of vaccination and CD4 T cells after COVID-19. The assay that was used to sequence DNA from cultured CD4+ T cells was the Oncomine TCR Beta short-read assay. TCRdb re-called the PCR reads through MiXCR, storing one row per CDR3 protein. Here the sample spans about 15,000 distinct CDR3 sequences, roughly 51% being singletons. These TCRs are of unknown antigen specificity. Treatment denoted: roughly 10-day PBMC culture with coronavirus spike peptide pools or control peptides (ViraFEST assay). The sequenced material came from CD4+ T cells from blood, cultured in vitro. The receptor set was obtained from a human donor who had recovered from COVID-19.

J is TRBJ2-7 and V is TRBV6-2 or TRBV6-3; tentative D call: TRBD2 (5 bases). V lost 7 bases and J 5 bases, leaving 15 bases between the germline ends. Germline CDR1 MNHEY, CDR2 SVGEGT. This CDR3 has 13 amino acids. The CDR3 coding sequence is TGTGCCAGCATCCGGGCCACGGGGAACGAGCAGTACTTC. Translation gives CASIRATGNEQYF.

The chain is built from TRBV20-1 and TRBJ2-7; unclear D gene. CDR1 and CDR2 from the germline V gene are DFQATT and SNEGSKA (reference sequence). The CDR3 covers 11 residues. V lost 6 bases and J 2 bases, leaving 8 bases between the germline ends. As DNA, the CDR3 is TGCAGTGCCCCCGGGCCCTACGAGCAGTACTTC. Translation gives CSAPGPYEQYF.

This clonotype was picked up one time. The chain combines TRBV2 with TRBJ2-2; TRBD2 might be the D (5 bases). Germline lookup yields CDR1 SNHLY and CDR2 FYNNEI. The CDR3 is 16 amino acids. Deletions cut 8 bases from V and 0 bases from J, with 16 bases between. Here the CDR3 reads CASVLAADANTGELFF. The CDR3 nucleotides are TGTGCCAGCGTCCTGGCAGCGGACGCGAACACCGGGGAGCTGTTTTTT.

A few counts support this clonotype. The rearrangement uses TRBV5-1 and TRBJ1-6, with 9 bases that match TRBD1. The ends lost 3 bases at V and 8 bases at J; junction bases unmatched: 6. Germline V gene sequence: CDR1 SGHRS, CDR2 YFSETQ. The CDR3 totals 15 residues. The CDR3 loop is CASSSAGQGDSPLHF. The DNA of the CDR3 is TGCGCCAGCAGCTCGGCGGGACAGGGAGATTCACCCCTCCACTTT.

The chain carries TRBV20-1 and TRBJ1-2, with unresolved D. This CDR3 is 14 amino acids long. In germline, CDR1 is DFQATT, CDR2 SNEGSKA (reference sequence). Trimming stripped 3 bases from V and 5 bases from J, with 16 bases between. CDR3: CSASEMGFPYGYTF. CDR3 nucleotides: TGCAGTGCTAGTGAAATGGGATTTCCTTATGGCTACACCTTC.

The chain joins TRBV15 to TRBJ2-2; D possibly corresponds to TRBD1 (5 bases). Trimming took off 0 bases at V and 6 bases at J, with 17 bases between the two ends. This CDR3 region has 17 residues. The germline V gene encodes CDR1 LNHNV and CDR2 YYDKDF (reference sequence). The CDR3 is CATSRDYPGKSAGELFF. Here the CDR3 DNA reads TGTGCCACCAGCAGAGACTACCCAGGGAAAAGCGCCGGGGAGCTGTTTTTT.

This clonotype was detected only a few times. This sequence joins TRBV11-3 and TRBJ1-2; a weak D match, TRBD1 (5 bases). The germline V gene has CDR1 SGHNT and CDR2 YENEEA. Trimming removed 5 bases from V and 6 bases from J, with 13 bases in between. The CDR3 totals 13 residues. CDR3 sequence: CASSPPGFDGYTF. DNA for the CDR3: TGTGCCAGCAGCCCCCCAGGGTTCGATGGCTACACCTTC.

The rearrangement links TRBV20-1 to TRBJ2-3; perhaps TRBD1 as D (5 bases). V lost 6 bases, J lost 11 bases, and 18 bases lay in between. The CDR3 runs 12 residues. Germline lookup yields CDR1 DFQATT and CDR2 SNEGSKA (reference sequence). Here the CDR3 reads CSALGPESGQYF. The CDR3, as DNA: TGCAGTGCCTTGGGGCCAGAGAGTGGGCAGTATTTT.

In DNA, the CDR3 is TGTGCCAGCAGCCCGGACCCAGCGGGTAACCAGCCCCAGCATTTT. This translates into CASSPDPAGNQPQHF. This chain links TRBV5-5 with TRBJ1-5; D is unclear. CDR1 is SGHKS and CDR2 is YYEKEE in the germline V gene (reference sequence). V dropped 4 bases and J dropped 7 bases, with 18 bases sitting between them. The CDR3 has 15 amino acids.

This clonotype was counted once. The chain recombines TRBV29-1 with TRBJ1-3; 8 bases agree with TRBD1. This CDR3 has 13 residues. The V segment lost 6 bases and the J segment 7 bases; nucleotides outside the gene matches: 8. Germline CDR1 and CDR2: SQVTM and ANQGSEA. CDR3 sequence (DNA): TGCAGCGTCCTACAGGGGGGAAGCAACACCATATATTTT. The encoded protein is CSVLQGGSNTIYF.

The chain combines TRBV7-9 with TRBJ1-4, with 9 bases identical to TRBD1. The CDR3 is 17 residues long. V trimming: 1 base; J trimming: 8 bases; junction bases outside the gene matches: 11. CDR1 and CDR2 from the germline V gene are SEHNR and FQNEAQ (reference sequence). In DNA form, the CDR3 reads TGTGCCAGCAGCTTAGATACGGTGGGACAGGGTCACGAAAAACTGTTTTTT. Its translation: CASSLDTVGQGHEKLFF. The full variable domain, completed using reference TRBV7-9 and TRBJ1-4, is DTGVSQNPRHKITKRGQNVTFRCDPISEHNRLYWYRQTLGQGPEFLTYFQNEAQLEKSRLLSDRFSAERPKGSFSTLEIQRTEQGDSAMYLCASSLDTVGQGHEKLFFGSGTQLSVL.

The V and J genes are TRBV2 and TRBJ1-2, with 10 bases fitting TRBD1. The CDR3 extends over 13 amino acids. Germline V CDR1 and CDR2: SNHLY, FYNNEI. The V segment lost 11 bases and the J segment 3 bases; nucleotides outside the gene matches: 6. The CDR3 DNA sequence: TGTGCCTGCGGGACAGGGGATGACTATGGCTACACCTTC. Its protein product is CACGTGDDYGYTF.

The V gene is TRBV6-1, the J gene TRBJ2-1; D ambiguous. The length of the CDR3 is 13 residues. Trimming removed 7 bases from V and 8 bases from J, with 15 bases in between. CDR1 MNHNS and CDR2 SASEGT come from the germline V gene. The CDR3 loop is CASTRLGRDEQFF. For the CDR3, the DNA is TGTGCCAGCACCCGTCTTGGCCGTGATGAGCAGTTCTTC.

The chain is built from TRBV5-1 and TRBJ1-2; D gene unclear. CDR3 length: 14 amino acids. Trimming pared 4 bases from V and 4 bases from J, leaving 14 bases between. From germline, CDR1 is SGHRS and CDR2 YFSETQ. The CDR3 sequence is CASSPSETGYGYTF. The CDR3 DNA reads TGCGCCAGCAGCCCATCCGAAACGGGCTATGGCTACACCTTC.

The CDR3 loop reads CASSFRPGTDGYTF. CDR3 nucleotide sequence: TGCGCCAGCAGCTTCCGACCAGGAACGGATGGCTACACCTTC. V usage is TRBV5-1 and J usage is TRBJ1-2; D ambiguous. V was clipped by 2 bases and J by 6 bases, with 14 bases between them. This CDR3 is built from 14 residues. The germline V gene encodes CDR1 SGHRS and CDR2 YFSETQ.

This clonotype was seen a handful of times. CDR3 loop: CASHSLRSGAGGGRYQETQYF. CDR3 sequence (DNA): TGTGCCAGCCATTCCCTTCGGTCGGGGGCTGGGGGCGGGCGATACCAAGAGACCCAGTACTTC. This chain connects TRBV6-2 or TRBV6-3 to TRBJ2-5; the D gene could be TRBD1 or TRBD2 (6 bases each). The CDR3 is 21 amino acids. Trimming removed 8 bases at V and 0 bases at J, with 34 bases between. Germline V gene lookup returns CDR1 MNHEY and CDR2 SVGEGT.

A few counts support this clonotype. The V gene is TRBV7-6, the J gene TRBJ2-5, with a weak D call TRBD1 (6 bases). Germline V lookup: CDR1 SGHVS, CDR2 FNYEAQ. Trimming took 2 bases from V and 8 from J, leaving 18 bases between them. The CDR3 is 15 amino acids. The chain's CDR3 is CASSLMRQAAFTQYF. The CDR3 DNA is TGTGCCAGCAGCTTAATGAGACAGGCGGCTTTCACCCAGTACTTC.

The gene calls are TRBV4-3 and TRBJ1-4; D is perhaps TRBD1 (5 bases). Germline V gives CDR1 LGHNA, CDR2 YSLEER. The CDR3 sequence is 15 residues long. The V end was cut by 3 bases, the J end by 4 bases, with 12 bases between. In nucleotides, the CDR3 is TGCGCCAGCAGCCAGAGAGGGGCAGGTAATGAAAAACTGTTTTTT. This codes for CASSQRGAGNEKLFF.

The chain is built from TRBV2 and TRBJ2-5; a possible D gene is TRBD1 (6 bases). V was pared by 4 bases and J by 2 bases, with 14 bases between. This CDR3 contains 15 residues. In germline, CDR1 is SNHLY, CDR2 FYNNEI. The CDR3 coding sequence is TGTGCCAGCAGTGGACGGGACACACAACAAGAGACCCAGTACTTC. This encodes CASSGRDTQQETQYF.

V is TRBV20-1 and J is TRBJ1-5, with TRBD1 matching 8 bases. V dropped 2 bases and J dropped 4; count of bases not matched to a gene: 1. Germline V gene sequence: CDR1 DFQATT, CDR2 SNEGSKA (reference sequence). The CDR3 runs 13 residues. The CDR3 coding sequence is TGCAGTGCTAGACGACAGGGGAATCAGCCCCAGCATTTT. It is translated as CSARRQGNQPQHF.

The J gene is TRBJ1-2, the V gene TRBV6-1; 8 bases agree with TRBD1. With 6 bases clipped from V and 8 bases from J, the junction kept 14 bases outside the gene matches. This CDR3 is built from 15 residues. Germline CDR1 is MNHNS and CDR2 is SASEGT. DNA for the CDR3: TGTGCCAGCAGCTATACCGGGACAGGATCCTCGGGCTACACCTTC. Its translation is CASSYTGTGSSGYTF.

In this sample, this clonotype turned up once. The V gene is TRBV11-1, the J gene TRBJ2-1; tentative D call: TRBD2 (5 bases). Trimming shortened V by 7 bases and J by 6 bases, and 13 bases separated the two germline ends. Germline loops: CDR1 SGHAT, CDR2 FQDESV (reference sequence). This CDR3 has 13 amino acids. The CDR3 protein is CASTEGGSNEQFF. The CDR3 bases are TGTGCCAGCACCGAGGGTGGGAGCAATGAGCAGTTCTTC. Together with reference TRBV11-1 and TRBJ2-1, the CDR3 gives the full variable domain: EAEVAQSPRYKITEKSQAVAFWCDPISGHATLYWYRQILGQGPELLVQFQDESVVDDSQLPKDRFSAERLKGVDSTLKIQPAELGDSAMYLCASTEGGSNEQFFGPGTRLTVL.

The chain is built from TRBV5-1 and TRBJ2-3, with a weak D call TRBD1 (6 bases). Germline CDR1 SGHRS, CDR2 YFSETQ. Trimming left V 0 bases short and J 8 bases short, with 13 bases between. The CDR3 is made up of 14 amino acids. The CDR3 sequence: CASSLDRAVSTQYF. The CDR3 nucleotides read TGCGCCAGCAGCTTGGACAGGGCGGTGAGTACGCAGTATTTT.

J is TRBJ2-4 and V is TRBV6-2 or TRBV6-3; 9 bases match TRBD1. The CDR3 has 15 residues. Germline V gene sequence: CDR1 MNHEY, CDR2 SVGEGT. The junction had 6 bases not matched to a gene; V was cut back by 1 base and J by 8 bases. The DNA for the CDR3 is TGTGCCAGCAGTTACTGGGGACAGGGACCAGACATTCAGTACTTC. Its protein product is CASSYWGQGPDIQYF.